Sequencing of this T cell receptor beta chain was carried out in a study of T cell changes during pregnancy in multiple sclerosis (dated by TCRdb to 2018 to 2020). For the study in its entirety: The study examined how the T cell repertoire changed over the course of pregnancy in women with multiple sclerosis.

A remark on this clone: The antigen this receptor binds is unknown. No much larger clone is present one base from it, and per-base qualities are unavailable.

To prepare the library, the immunoSEQ multiplex PCR assay was applied. As stored in TCRdb, this immuneACCESS dataset retains in-frame rearrangements with V and J assigned. A fraction of the clones does not appear; measured against another copy, unresolved V genes explain less than half of the discrepancy, and the remainder lacks a known reason. A total of approximately 100,000 clones appear in this sample, roughly 92% of them only once. 3.5% of the sample is held by the ten biggest clonotypes. The specimen comprised peripheral blood, sampled after pregnancy. The TCR originated in a female donor with multiple sclerosis, enrolled in a pregnancy study.

The CDR3: CASSYQPGLGADTQYF. At the DNA level, the sequence is TGCGCCAGCAGCTACCAACCGGGACTAGGCGCAGATACGCAGTATTTT. The sequence links TRBV4-1 to TRBJ2-3; TRBD2 aligns with 8 central bases. The germline V gene provides CDR1 MGHRA and CDR2 YSYEKL. CDR3 length: 16 amino acids, cysteine to phenylalanine. The retained sequence is limited to the CDR3, 48 bases, with the frame set at the first base. Trimming accounts for 5 bases at V and 4 bases at J, while the number of junction bases matched to no gene is 11.